This T cell receptor beta chain stems from a study of T cell changes during pregnancy in multiple sclerosis. Germline V lookup: CDR1 SGHDT, CDR2 YYEEEE. This CDR3 has 15 residues. V was shortened by 5 bases and J by 6 bases, with 21 bases between the two germline ends. Only in-frame clones appear in the TCRdb table, and some are missing; sequencing was by immunoSEQ multiplex PCR. In the table there are 25,000 to 35,000 clones, roughly nine tenths of which are singletons. The table lists this clone with a few counts. This chain connects TRBV5-6 to TRBJ2-7, with D possibly matching TRBD2 (6 bases). Here the sequenced sample was CD8+ T cells from peripheral blood mononuclear cells, taken in the first trimester of pregnancy. The source of this sequence is a female donor with multiple sclerosis, enrolled in a pregnancy study. CDR3 protein: CASSFYRLELGEQYF. The CDR3, as DNA: TGTGCCAGCAGTTTTTACCGACTAGAACTAGGCGAGCAGTACTTC.